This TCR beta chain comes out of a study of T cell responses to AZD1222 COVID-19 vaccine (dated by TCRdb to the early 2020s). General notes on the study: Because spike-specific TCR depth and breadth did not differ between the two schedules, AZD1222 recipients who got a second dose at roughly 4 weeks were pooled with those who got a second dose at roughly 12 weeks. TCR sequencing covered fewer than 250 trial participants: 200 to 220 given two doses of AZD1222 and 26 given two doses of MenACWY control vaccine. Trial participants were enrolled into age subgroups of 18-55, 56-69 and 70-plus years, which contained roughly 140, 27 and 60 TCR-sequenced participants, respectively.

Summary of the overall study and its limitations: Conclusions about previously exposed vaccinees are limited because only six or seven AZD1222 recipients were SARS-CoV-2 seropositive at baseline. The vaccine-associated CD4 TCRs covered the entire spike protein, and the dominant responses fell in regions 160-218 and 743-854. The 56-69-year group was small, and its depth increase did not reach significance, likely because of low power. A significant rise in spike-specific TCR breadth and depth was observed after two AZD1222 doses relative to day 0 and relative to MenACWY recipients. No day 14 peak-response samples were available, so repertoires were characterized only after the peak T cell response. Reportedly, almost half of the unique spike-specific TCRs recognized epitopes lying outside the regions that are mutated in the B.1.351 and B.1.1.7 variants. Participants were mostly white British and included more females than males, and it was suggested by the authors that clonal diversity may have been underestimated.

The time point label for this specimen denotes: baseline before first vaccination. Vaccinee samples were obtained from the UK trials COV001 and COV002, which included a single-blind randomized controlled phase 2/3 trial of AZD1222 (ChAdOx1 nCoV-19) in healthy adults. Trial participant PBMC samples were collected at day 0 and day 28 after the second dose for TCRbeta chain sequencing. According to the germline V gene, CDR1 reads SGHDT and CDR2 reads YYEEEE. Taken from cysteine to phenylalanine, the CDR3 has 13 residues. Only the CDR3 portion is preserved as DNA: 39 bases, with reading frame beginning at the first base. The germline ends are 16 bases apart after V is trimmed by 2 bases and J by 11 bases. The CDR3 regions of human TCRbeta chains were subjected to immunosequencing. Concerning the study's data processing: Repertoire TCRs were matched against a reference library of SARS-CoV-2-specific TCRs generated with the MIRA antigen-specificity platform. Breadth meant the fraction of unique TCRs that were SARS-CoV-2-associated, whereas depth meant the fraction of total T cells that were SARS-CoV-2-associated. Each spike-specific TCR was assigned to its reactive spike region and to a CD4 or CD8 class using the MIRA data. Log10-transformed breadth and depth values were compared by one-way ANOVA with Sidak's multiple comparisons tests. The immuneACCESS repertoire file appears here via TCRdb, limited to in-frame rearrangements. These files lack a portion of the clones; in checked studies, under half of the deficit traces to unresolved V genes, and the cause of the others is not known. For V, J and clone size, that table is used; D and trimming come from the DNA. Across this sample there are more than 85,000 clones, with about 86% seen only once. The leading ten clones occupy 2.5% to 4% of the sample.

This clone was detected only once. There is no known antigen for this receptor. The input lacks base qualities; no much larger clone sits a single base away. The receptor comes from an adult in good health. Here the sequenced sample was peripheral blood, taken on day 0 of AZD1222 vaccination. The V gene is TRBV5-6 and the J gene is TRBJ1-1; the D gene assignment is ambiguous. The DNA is TGTGCCAGCAGCTTCCGAATCACCTTAGAGGCTTTCTTT. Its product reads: CASSFRITLEAFF. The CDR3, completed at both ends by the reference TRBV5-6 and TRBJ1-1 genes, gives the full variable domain DAGVTQSPTHLIKTRGQQVTLRCSPKSGHDTVSWYQQALGQGPQFIFQYYEEEERQRGNFPDRFSGHQFPNYSSELNVNALLLGDSALYLCASSFRITLEAFFGQGTRLTVV.